This paragraph covers one TCR beta chain sequence. CDR3 size: 13 residues. Per the germline V gene, CDR1 is LNHDA and CDR2 is SQIVND (reference sequence). The V end was cut by 5 bases, the J end by 5 bases, with 12 bases between. This sample was included in a study of blood T cell repertoires in COVID-19. Study-level background: Sites across the United States, Italy and Spain contributed samples from acute and convalescent COVID-19. T cells, B-cell-depleted T cells, or PBMCs supplied cDNA or gDNA.

Original processing methods: Amplification of reference gene primers was used by the study to estimate nucleated cell counts. Libraries were prepared by immunoSEQ multiplex PCR; TCRdb keeps only in-frame clonotypes and omits some of them. V and J calls and clone size come straight from that table; D and trimming were deduced from the DNA. Among over 25,000 clones listed, roughly 86% were seen once. The sequence was obtained from a human donor in a cohort sampled during active COVID-19. The donor label of this sample is uncertain. The V gene is TRBV19, the J gene TRBJ1-2, with D possibly TRBD1 on 5 matching bases. What was sequenced was peripheral blood. The CDR3 DNA sequence: TGTGCCAGTAGTGCCAGGGTAGAATATGGCTACACCTTC. It translates to CASSARVEYGYTF. Complete variable domain (other parts from reference TRBV19 and TRBJ1-2): DGGITQSPKYLFRKEGQNVTLSCEQNLNHDAMYWYRQDPGQGLRLIYYSQIVNDFQKGDIAEGYSVSREKKESFPLTVTSAQKNPTAFYLCASSARVEYGYTFGSGTRLTVV.